Presented here are 20 T cell receptor beta chains from one specimen sequenced in a study of PD-1 blockade in classical Hodgkin lymphoma. The time point was: cycle 4 day 1 (C4D1), after 6 weeks of nivolumab. After autologous stem cell transplantation all patients relapsed, and prior brentuximab vedotin exposure differed between cohorts. The data were produced by immunoSEQ multiplex PCR, yet TCRdb's version contains in-frame clones alone and is incomplete. The sample carries 25,000 to 40,000 clones, approximately 85% recorded once. The sequenced sample was peripheral blood mononuclear cells (PBMCs), obtained before the fourth cycle of nivolumab. All receptors derive from a human donor with classical Hodgkin lymphoma.

This clone came up a few times. J is TRBJ1-2 and V is TRBV6-5; no reliable D call. The CDR3 extends over 11 amino acids. Germline values: CDR1 MNHEY, CDR2 SVGAGI. V lost 6 bases, J lost 0 bases, and 2 bases lay in between. The CDR3 loop is CASRSNYGYTF. As DNA, the CDR3 is TGTGCCAGCAGGTCTAACTATGGCTACACCTTC.

The rearrangement uses TRBV11-2 and TRBJ2-5, with D perhaps TRBD1 or TRBD2 (5 bases each). The CDR3 contains 15 residues. Per the germline V gene, CDR1 is SGHAT and CDR2 is FQNNGV. V shed 4 bases and J shed 5 bases, with 17 bases lying between them. The CDR3 is CASSSSPGRGETQYF. The DNA of the CDR3 is TGTGCCAGCAGCTCTAGCCCGGGGCGCGGGGAGACCCAGTACTTC.

The chain links TRBV5-1 to TRBJ2-3; D perhaps matches TRBD2 (6 bases). In germline, CDR1 is SGHRS, CDR2 YFSETQ. There are 17 residues in the CDR3. V dropped 1 base and J dropped 0 bases, with 15 bases sitting between them. CDR3 DNA sequence: TGCGCCAGCAGCTTGTTGGCGGGGCGCACTAGCACAGATACGCAGTATTTT. It is translated as CASSLLAGRTSTDTQYF. The whole variable domain, remainder taken from reference TRBV5-1 and TRBJ2-3, is KAGVTQTPRYLIKTRGQQVTLSCSPISGHRSVSWYQQTPGQGLQFLFEYFSETQRNKGNFPGRFSGRQFSNSRSEMNVSTLELGDSALYLCASSLLAGRTSTDTQYFGPGTRLTVL.

The rearrangement uses TRBV7-9 and TRBJ1-1; D perhaps matches TRBD1 (5 bases). The CDR3 contains 14 residues. CDR1 and CDR2 from the germline V gene are SEHNR and FQNEAQ (reference sequence). The ends were cut back, 2 bases at V and 7 bases at J, with 14 bases in the middle. CDR3: CASSLTSGPFEAFF. The CDR3 DNA sequence: TGTGCCAGCAGCTTAACGTCGGGGCCGTTTGAAGCTTTCTTT.

This clone was seen a handful of times. The CDR3 protein is CASRWTGDPFEQFF. In nucleotides, the CDR3 is TGTGCCAGCAGATGGACAGGGGATCCCTTCGAGCAGTTCTTC. The chain combines TRBV7-9 with TRBJ2-1, with 9 bases that match TRBD1. J lost 10 bases, V lost 6 bases, and 10 bases had no gene match. The CDR3 is 14 amino acids. Per germline, CDR1 SEHNR and CDR2 FQNEAQ (reference sequence).

This rearrangement joins TRBV10-3 to TRBJ2-2, with 8 positions matching TRBD2. J lost 6 bases, V lost 0 bases, and 6 bases had no gene match. Germline CDR1 is ENHRY and CDR2 is SYGVKD. CDR3 length: 16 residues. Here the CDR3 reads CAISESGTRFPGELFF. The CDR3 DNA sequence: TGTGCCATCAGTGAGTCAGGGACTAGGTTCCCCGGGGAGCTGTTTTTT.

The rearrangement links TRBV7-6 to TRBJ2-1; possibly TRBD1 or TRBD2 for D (5 bases each). Trimming pared 4 bases from V and 4 bases from J, leaving 14 bases between. Germline V gene data show CDR1 as SGHVS and CDR2 as FNYEAQ. This CDR3 spans 15 amino acids. The CDR3 nucleotides read TGTGCCAGCAGCTCCAGGGAGCGACCTTACAATGAGCAGTTCTTC. Its translation: CASSSRERPYNEQFF. The complete variable domain, with remaining parts taken from reference TRBV7-6 and TRBJ2-1, reads GAGVSQSPRYKVTKRGQDVALRCDPISGHVSLYWYRQALGQGPEFLTYFNYEAQQDKSGLPNDRFSAERPEGSISTLTIQRTEQRDSAMYRCASSSRERPYNEQFFGPGTRLTVL.

The V call is TRBV28, the J call TRBJ1-5; tentative D call: TRBD1 (6 bases). V was pared by 7 bases and J by 6 bases, with 16 bases between. There are 14 residues in the CDR3. Germline assignment: CDR1 MDHEN and CDR2 SYDVKM. CDR3 sequence: CASTHAGGGQPQHF. Written as DNA, the CDR3 is TGTGCCAGCACCCACGCCGGAGGGGGTCAGCCCCAGCATTTT.

The chain carries TRBV19 and TRBJ2-6; no clear D. The CDR3 totals 15 residues. Trimming took 6 bases from V and 0 from J, leaving 9 bases between them. Germline V lookup: CDR1 LNHDA, CDR2 SQIVND (reference sequence). As DNA, the CDR3 is TGTGCCAGTAGCAACAGACACTCTGGGGCCAACGTCCTGACTTTC. Translation: CASSNRHSGANVLTF. The full variable domain, with the rest looked up from reference TRBV19 and TRBJ2-6, is DGGITQSPKYLFRKEGQNVTLSCEQNLNHDAMYWYRQDPGQGLRLIYYSQIVNDFQKGDIAEGYSVSREKKESFPLTVTSAQKNPTAFYLCASSNRHSGANVLTFGAGSRLTVL.

This chain links TRBV19 with TRBJ1-1; TRBD1 might be the D (6 bases). Germline V gene data show CDR1 as LNHDA and CDR2 as SQIVND (reference sequence). The CDR3 extends over 14 amino acids. The V end lost 1 base, the J end lost 3 bases, and 9 bases lay between the germline ends. The CDR3 reads CASSIVGGDTEAFF. CDR3 DNA: TGTGCCAGTAGTATAGTAGGGGGGGACACTGAAGCTTTCTTT.

The CDR3 coding sequence is TGTGCCAGCAGCTTAGCGACGGCAGGGGGTGAAAAACTGTTTTTT. Translated: CASSLATAGGEKLFF. The chain links TRBV7-9 to TRBJ1-4; 7 bases are a match to TRBD1. CDR1 is SEHNR, CDR2 FQNEAQ, per germline (reference sequence). V trimming: 0 bases; J trimming: 7 bases; junction bases outside the gene matches: 5. This CDR3 comprises 15 residues.

J is TRBJ2-1 and V is TRBV5-1; D might be TRBD1 or TRBD2, each matching 5 bases. The CDR3 runs 14 residues. V lost 2 bases and J 11 bases, leaving 17 bases between the germline ends. CDR1 is SGHRS, CDR2 YFSETQ, per germline. CDR3 DNA: TGCGCCAGCAGCTTTAGTGGGGGAAATAGTAAGCAGTTCTTC. Protein: CASSFSGGNSKQFF.

The rearrangement joins TRBV7-2 to TRBJ1-5; 8 bases match TRBD1. V dropped 5 bases and J dropped 6; count of bases not matched to a gene: 9. CDR3 length: 15 residues. Looked up from germline, CDR1 is SGHTA and CDR2 is FQGNSA. The CDR3 DNA is TGTGCCAGCAGCCTCAGGACAGGGCTTTTTCAGCCCCAGCATTTT. Amino acids: CASSLRTGLFQPQHF. Full variable domain (remainder filled in from reference TRBV7-2 and TRBJ1-5): GAGVSQSPSNKVTEKGKDVELRCDPISGHTALYWYRQSLGQGLEFLIYFQGNSAPDKSGLPSDRFSAERTGGSVSTLTIQRTQQEDSAVYLCASSLRTGLFQPQHFGDGTRLSIL.

V and J are TRBV25-1 and TRBJ1-2; no reliable D call. V dropped 5 bases and J dropped 2 bases, with 6 bases sitting between them. CDR3 length: 12 residues. Germline-derived CDR1 and CDR2 are MGHDK and SYGVNS. CDR3 sequence reads: CASSMGNYGYTF. The CDR3 DNA follows: TGTGCCAGCAGTATGGGGAACTATGGCTACACCTTC.

V and J are TRBV13 and TRBJ1-1; no firm D call. CDR3 size: 11 residues. From germline, CDR1 is PRHDT and CDR2 FYEKMQ (reference sequence). V lost 6 bases, J lost 12 bases, and 14 bases lay in between. As DNA, the CDR3 is TGTGCCAGCAGTACCCGGGCCCAAACTTTCTTT. Translated: CASSTRAQTFF.

This clone has only one observation. The chain employs TRBV11-3 and TRBJ2-1, with TRBD2 matching 12 bases. V shed 3 bases and J 7 bases; nucleotides not matched to a gene: 4. The germline gives CDR1 SGHNT, CDR2 YENEEA. This CDR3 is 15 amino acids long. The CDR3 region is CASSFSGLAGNEQFF. DNA of the CDR3: TGTGCCAGCAGCTTTTCCGGACTAGCGGGGAATGAGCAGTTCTTC.

The rearrangement uses TRBV5-1 and TRBJ1-4, with 11 bases fitting TRBD1. This CDR3 contains 15 residues. CDR1 is SGHRS and CDR2 is YFSETQ in the germline V gene. Germline trimming cut 0 bases from V and 7 bases from J; bases unmatched to any gene: 2. This CDR3 is CASSLGTGGSEKLFF. CDR3 bases: TGCGCCAGCAGCTTGGGGACAGGGGGCTCTGAAAAACTGTTTTTT.

The genes are TRBV5-6 and TRBJ2-7; D is possibly TRBD2 (6 bases). CDR1 is SGHDT, CDR2 YYEEEE, per germline. CDR3 length: 15 residues. V lost 2 bases and J lost 7, with 19 bases in between. The CDR3 DNA reads TGTGCCAGCAGCTTTATAGGGACTTCCCGGGGGGAGCAGTACTTC. It translates to CASSFIGTSRGEQYF.

This clone appeared a few times. This chain links TRBV6-1 with TRBJ2-3; D remains ambiguous. CDR1 is MNHNS, CDR2 SASEGT, per germline. Trimming cost V 4 bases and J 1 base, with 12 bases left between them. The CDR3 is made up of 15 amino acids. CDR3 coding DNA: TGTGCCAGCAGTGCCGCCGGGCGCCGCACAGATACGCAGTATTTT. Its translation: CASSAAGRRTDTQYF.

V and J are TRBV19 and TRBJ1-2; D possibly corresponds to TRBD1 (5 bases). Trimming took off 5 bases at V and 2 bases at J, with 12 bases between the two ends. Germline V lookup: CDR1 LNHDA, CDR2 SQIVND (reference sequence). The CDR3 has 14 residues. CDR3 loop: CASSFQGENYGYTF. In DNA, the CDR3 is TGTGCCAGTAGTTTCCAGGGAGAGAACTATGGCTACACCTTC.